A single sample is the source of the 9 T cell receptor beta chains below, sequenced in a study of PD-1 blockade in classical Hodgkin lymphoma. This table comes from immunoSEQ multiplex PCR, and its TCRdb copy is limited to in-frame clones, with some not included. The sample shows fewer than 30,000 clones, roughly four fifths of them seen only once. Specified time point: cycle 4 day 1 (C4D1), after 5 to 7 weeks of nivolumab. All patients experienced relapse after autologous stem cell transplantation, and brentuximab vedotin exposure was variable. Source: peripheral blood mononuclear cells (PBMCs), taken before the fourth cycle of nivolumab. Every receptor here comes from a human donor with classical Hodgkin lymphoma.

The rearrangement uses TRBV7-2 and TRBJ1-5, with 7 bases aligning to TRBD1. Trimming removed 4 bases from V and 3 bases from J; junction bases left unmatched: 3. Germline CDR1 reads SGHTA; CDR2 reads FQGNSA. This CDR3 spans 14 amino acids. The CDR3 bases are TGTGCCAGCAGCTCTACAGGGGTCAATCAGCCCCAGCATTTT. This translates into CASSSTGVNQPQHF.

This clone was seen a handful of times. The chain joins TRBV10-2 to TRBJ2-3, with a possible D match to TRBD2 (6 bases). The V gene lost 2 bases and the J gene lost 6 bases, with 6 bases spanning the gap. Germline V lookup: CDR1 WSHSY, CDR2 SAAADI. This CDR3 contains 12 residues. For the CDR3, the DNA is TGCGCCAGCAGTGAGGCGGGGGATACGCAGTATTTT. Translating it yields CASSEAGDTQYF.

Only a few counts were recorded for this clone. The chain has TRBV2 and TRBJ1-2; D unclear. V was pared by 6 bases and J by 0 bases, with 14 bases between. This CDR3 region has 15 residues. Germline-derived CDR1 and CDR2 are SNHLY and FYNNEI. CDR3 in DNA: TGTGCCAGCAGCCCCTTCGGAGAAGCTAACTATGGCTACACCTTC. This translates into CASSPFGEANYGYTF.

The chain carries TRBV7-2 and TRBJ2-2; D is ambiguous. CDR3 length equals 15 residues. Per the germline V gene, CDR1 is SGHTA and CDR2 is FQGNSA. Trimming took off 5 bases at V and 1 base at J, with 11 bases between the two ends. CDR3: CASSHRTENTGELFF. The CDR3 region has the DNA TGTGCCAGCAGCCATCGTACAGAGAACACCGGGGAGCTGTTTTTT.

A few counts support this clone. The chain joins TRBV14 to TRBJ2-3, with D possibly matching TRBD2 (6 bases). The CDR3 length is 14 residues. The V and J ends lost 4 bases and 6 bases respectively, with 14 bases between them. Germline assignment: CDR1 SGHDN and CDR2 FVKESK. CDR3 sequence (DNA): TGTGCCAGCAGCCGGTCGACTGGGGGGGATACGCAGTATTTT. This encodes CASSRSTGGDTQYF.

The chain uses TRBV7-2 and TRBJ2-7; D ambiguous. This CDR3 region has 14 residues. Germline lookup yields CDR1 SGHTA and CDR2 FQGNSA. The V gene lost 3 bases and the J gene lost 0 bases, with 9 bases spanning the gap. The CDR3 is CASSFKSNSYEQYF. The CDR3 nucleotides read TGTGCCAGCAGCTTTAAGAGTAACTCCTACGAGCAGTACTTC.

CDR3 bases: TGTGCCAGCAGCCTCCAAGCGGGAGGGCCCTACAATGAGCAGTTCTTC. This codes for CASSLQAGGPYNEQFF. This chain links TRBV7-2 with TRBJ2-1, with 10 nucleotides matching TRBD2. The CDR3 spans 16 residues. The V gene end was trimmed by 5 bases and the J gene end by 2 bases; junction bases not matched to a gene: 6. Per the germline V gene, CDR1 is SGHTA and CDR2 is FQGNSA.

The chain couples TRBV5-1 to TRBJ1-2, with 9 bases aligning to TRBD1. V shed 3 bases and J 7 bases; nucleotides not matched to a gene: 10. CDR3 length: 15 amino acids. Germline V lookup: CDR1 SGHRS, CDR2 YFSETQ. CDR3 nucleotides: TGCGCCAGCAGCTCCCTAGGGACAGGGAAGGGTGGCTACACCTTC. Amino acids: CASSSLGTGKGGYTF.

The chain combines TRBV4-3 with TRBJ1-1; D gene unclear. Germline CDR1 LGHNA, CDR2 YSLEER. Trimming removed 2 bases from V and 1 base from J, with 8 bases in between. The CDR3 loop spans 14 amino acids. The chain's CDR3 is CASSQNSQNTEAFF. The CDR3 DNA follows: TGCGCCAGCAGCCAAAACAGTCAGAACACTGAAGCTTTCTTT.